The 27 T cell receptor beta chains presented below share a single source sample, sequenced in a study of T cell repertoires in ileal Crohn's disease. The method was immunoSEQ multiplex PCR; TCRdb's version includes in-frame clones alone and lacks a portion of them. The sample lists around 3,600 clones, 81% occurring once. Indicated time point: neoterminal ileum biopsy at postoperative endoscopy, about 6 months after surgery. Input material: ileal tissue. The origin of the receptors is an adult with Crohn's disease.

The chain carries TRBV9 and TRBJ2-1; D remains ambiguous. Germline V gene data show CDR1 as SGDLS and CDR2 as YYNGEE. Between the trimmed V and J ends, which lost 0 bases and 0 bases, there was a span of 7 bases. The CDR3 contains 15 residues. The chain's CDR3 is CASSVVADSYNEQFF. CDR3 DNA: TGTGCCAGCAGCGTAGTGGCGGACTCCTACAATGAGCAGTTCTTC.

The rearrangement uses TRBV9 and TRBJ2-7; 7 bases align to TRBD2. The CDR3 is made up of 14 amino acids. Germline CDR1 is SGDLS and CDR2 is YYNGEE. J was trimmed by 6 bases and V by 4 bases; bases with no gene match: 10. The CDR3 DNA sequence: TGTGCCAGCAGCTCCGGACTAGGGCAAGGCGAGCAGTACTTC. It yields the protein CASSSGLGQGEQYF.

The rearrangement uses TRBV7-2 and TRBJ2-7; 8 bases match TRBD2. Trimming at V came to 4 bases and at J to 4 bases, leaving 9 bases not matched to a gene. The CDR3 loop spans 15 amino acids. Per germline, CDR1 SGHTA and CDR2 FQGNSA. The CDR3 region is CASSSYSGGYYEQYF. CDR3 DNA: TGTGCCAGCAGCTCCTACAGCGGGGGATATTACGAGCAGTACTTC.

V and J are TRBV7-6 and TRBJ2-1; D is undetermined. CDR3 length equals 12 residues. V was pared by 5 bases and J by 3 bases, with 5 bases between. The germline V gene encodes CDR1 SGHVS and CDR2 FNYEAQ. As DNA, the CDR3 is TGTGCCAGCAGCGCAGACTACAATGAGCAGTTCTTC. Its translation is CASSADYNEQFF.

The J gene is TRBJ1-3, the V gene TRBV10-3; unclear D gene. Germline lookup yields CDR1 ENHRY and CDR2 SYGVKD. The CDR3 is made up of 14 amino acids. V lost 0 bases and J 1 base, leaving 4 bases between the germline ends. The CDR3 DNA sequence: TGTGCCATCAGTGAGTCTCCGTCTGGAAACACCATATATTTT. As protein: CAISESPSGNTIYF.

The rearrangement uses TRBV5-6 and TRBJ2-7; TRBD1 aligns across 7 bases. The CDR3 length is 13 residues. Germline values: CDR1 SGHDT, CDR2 YYEEEE. Trimming cost V 4 bases and J 3 bases; bases outside gene matches: 4. The CDR3 loop reads CASSLPGGYEQYF. The CDR3 DNA reads as TGTGCCAGCAGCCTACCAGGGGGCTACGAGCAGTACTTC.

V is TRBV6-1 and J is TRBJ1-5; a weak D match, TRBD1 (6 bases). Germline V gene sequence: CDR1 MNHNS, CDR2 SASEGT. Trimming removed 1 base from V and 7 bases from J, with 14 bases in between. CDR3 size: 15 residues. The CDR3 sequence: CASSEVWGQGQPQHF. In DNA, the CDR3 is TGTGCCAGCAGTGAAGTATGGGGGCAAGGGCAGCCCCAGCATTTT.

The chain carries TRBV7-6 and TRBJ2-7; D remains unclear. The CDR3 has 15 residues. CDR1 and CDR2 from the germline V gene are SGHVS and FNYEAQ. V was shortened by 4 bases and J by 3 bases, with 16 bases between the two germline ends. CDR3 bases: TGTGCCAGCAGCTCCTCCAGATCCGCGGACTACGAGCAGTACTTC. It yields the protein CASSSSRSADYEQYF.

This sequence joins TRBV14 and TRBJ1-1; D remains unclear. Trimming left V 4 bases short and J 1 base short, with 13 bases between. Germline CDR1 and CDR2: SGHDN and FVKESK. CDR3 length equals 15 residues. The CDR3 sequence: CASSPTQAPNTEAFF. CDR3 coding DNA: TGTGCCAGCAGCCCCACCCAGGCCCCGAACACTGAAGCTTTCTTT.

J is TRBJ2-1 and V is TRBV18; TRBD1 aligns across 12 bases. The CDR3 runs 15 residues. The trim removed 5 bases at V and 6 bases at J, leaving 5 bases unmatched. The germline V gene encodes CDR1 KGHSH and CDR2 LQKENI. The CDR3 here is CASSEGQGARNEQFF. The CDR3 region has the DNA TGTGCCAGCTCAGAGGGACAGGGGGCGCGCAATGAGCAGTTCTTC.

The V gene is TRBV25-1, the J gene TRBJ1-1; TRBD1 aligns across 8 bases. CDR3 length equals 13 residues. Looked up from germline, CDR1 is MGHDK and CDR2 is SYGVNS. The V and J ends lost 6 bases and 7 bases, in that order; junction bases with no gene match: 7. As DNA, the CDR3 is TGTGCCAGCAGGGGGCAGGGGGCCTTTGAAGCTTTCTTT. This translates into CASRGQGAFEAFF. Together with reference TRBV25-1 and TRBJ1-1, the CDR3 gives the full variable domain: EADIYQTPRYLVIGTGKKITLECSQTMGHDKMYWYQQDPGMELHLIHYSYGVNSTEKGDLSSESTVSRIRTEHFPLTLESARPSHTSQYLCASRGQGAFEAFFGQGTRLTVV.

The V and J genes are TRBV28 and TRBJ2-7; 9 nucleotides match TRBD1. Germline trimming cut 7 bases from V and 5 bases from J; bases unmatched to any gene: 15. The CDR3 is made up of 16 amino acids. Germline CDR1 is MDHEN and CDR2 is SYDVKM. The CDR3 DNA follows: TGTGCCAGCACTTCCCGGGGGAGGGACAGGGTCCACGAGCAGTACTTC. Translation: CASTSRGRDRVHEQYF.

The CDR3: CASSLWDRGSNEQFF. The CDR3 DNA reads as TGTGCCAGCAGCTTGTGGGACAGGGGATCCAATGAGCAGTTCTTC. The chain uses TRBV5-4 and TRBJ2-1, with 10 bases aligning to TRBD1. With V trimmed by 1 base and J by 6 bases, 4 bases remained unmatched. Per germline, CDR1 SGHNT and CDR2 YYREEE (reference sequence). The CDR3 is 15 amino acids.

This chain connects TRBV6-1 to TRBJ1-4; D unclear. CDR1 is MNHNS and CDR2 is SASEGT in the germline V gene. This CDR3 is built from 16 residues. V was cut by 4 bases and J by 0 bases, with 12 bases left in between. This CDR3 reads CASSGRRVATNEKLFF. The CDR3 DNA is TGTGCCAGCAGTGGTAGGAGGGTTGCAACTAATGAAAAACTGTTTTTT.

This clone has more than one count but fewer than ten. The chain employs TRBV6-5 and TRBJ2-1; 9 bases align to TRBD2. Unmatched junction bases numbered 2, after V lost 0 bases and J lost 5 bases. CDR3 length equals 15 residues. The V gene's germline CDR1 is MNHEY and CDR2 SVGAGI. CDR3 nucleotide sequence: TGTGCCAGCAGTTACTCGTCTAGCGGGAACAATGAGCAGTTCTTC. Translated: CASSYSSSGNNEQFF.

The chain links TRBV7-9 to TRBJ2-1; the D gene is possibly TRBD2 (6 bases). V lost 6 bases and J 6 bases, leaving 18 bases between the germline ends. There are 15 residues in the CDR3. The germline V gene has CDR1 SEHNR and CDR2 FQNEAQ (reference sequence). The CDR3 nucleotides are TGTGCCAGCAGTTTCTCCGGGACTGCCTTCAATGAGCAGTTCTTC. Amino acids: CASSFSGTAFNEQFF.

CDR3 nucleotide sequence: TGTGCCAGCAGTTCGGAGGGTTCTGTCGGCTACACCTTC. This translates into CASSSEGSVGYTF. The chain is built from TRBV6-6 and TRBJ1-2; D not resolved. Germline V gives CDR1 MNHNY, CDR2 SVGAGI (reference sequence). The CDR3 has 13 residues. Trimming took 4 bases from V and 8 from J, leaving 14 bases between them.

V and J are TRBV28 and TRBJ2-2; D may be TRBD2 (6 bases). CDR3 length: 17 amino acids. The germline V gene has CDR1 MDHEN and CDR2 SYDVKM. Trimming shortened V by 5 bases and J by 0 bases, and 16 bases separated the two germline ends. CDR3 amino acids: CASSLQGLTANTGELFF. In DNA, the CDR3 is TGTGCCAGCAGTCTCCAGGGACTTACCGCGAACACCGGGGAGCTGTTTTTT.

This chain joins TRBV6-1 and TRBJ2-1, with 8 bases matching TRBD2. The germline V gene has CDR1 MNHNS and CDR2 SASEGT. The CDR3 spans 17 residues. The V segment lost 2 bases and the J segment 4 bases; nucleotides outside the gene matches: 10. In DNA, the CDR3 is TGTGCCAGCAGTGAAATCCCCCCCCGGGAGGGGTACAATGAGCAGTTCTTC. Protein: CASSEIPPREGYNEQFF.

The gene calls are TRBV2 and TRBJ2-1, with a possible D match to TRBD1 (5 bases). The length of the CDR3 is 13 residues. V dropped 7 bases and J dropped 5 bases, with 12 bases sitting between them. Germline V gene lookup returns CDR1 SNHLY and CDR2 FYNNEI. CDR3 DNA: TGTGCCAGCAAAAACGAGGACAACAATGAGCAGTTCTTC. Its translation is CASKNEDNNEQFF.

The chain combines TRBV7-8 with TRBJ2-7, with TRBD2 matching 10 bases. CDR3 size: 17 residues. Germline CDR1 reads SGHVS; CDR2 reads FQNEAQ. Trimming took 1 base from V and 3 from J; bases not matched to a gene: 9. The CDR3 loop is CASSLVVSGGTRYEQYF. CDR3 nucleotide sequence: TGTGCCAGCAGCTTAGTGGTTAGCGGGGGGACCCGCTACGAGCAGTACTTC.

The rearrangement uses TRBV7-7 and TRBJ2-2; D might be TRBD2 (6 bases). This CDR3 region has 15 residues. Germline assignment: CDR1 SSHAT and CDR2 FNYEAQ (reference sequence). The V gene lost 5 bases and the J gene lost 9 bases, with 19 bases spanning the gap. CDR3 loop: CASSPHGGARRELFF. The CDR3 DNA sequence: TGTGCCAGCAGCCCCCATGGAGGGGCCCGCCGGGAGCTGTTTTTT.

This sequence joins TRBV25-1 and TRBJ2-5, with 7 bases matching TRBD2. The V segment lost 2 bases and the J segment 4 bases; nucleotides outside the gene matches: 10. CDR3 length: 16 amino acids. Germline V gene lookup returns CDR1 MGHDK and CDR2 SYGVNS. The CDR3 region is CASSEEVSGTVETQYF. Written as DNA, the CDR3 is TGTGCCAGCAGTGAAGAGGTCAGCGGGACGGTAGAGACCCAGTACTTC.

The genes are TRBV5-5 and TRBJ2-7, with 9 positions matching TRBD1. Germline assignment: CDR1 SGHKS and CDR2 YYEKEE (reference sequence). The CDR3 spans 16 residues. V dropped 0 bases and J dropped 4; count of bases not matched to a gene: 8. Written as DNA, the CDR3 is TGTGCCAGCAGCTTGGACCGACAGGGGGGGATGTACGAGCAGTACTTC. It codes for CASSLDRQGGMYEQYF.

The chain combines TRBV5-1 with TRBJ2-1; 7 bases match TRBD1. The CDR3 has 14 amino acids. V lost 4 bases to trimming and J lost 0 bases; unmatched junction nucleotides: 1. Per germline, CDR1 SGHRS and CDR2 YFSETQ. The CDR3 nucleotides read TGCGCCAGCAGCCGGGACAGCTCCTACAATGAGCAGTTCTTC. Its protein product is CASSRDSSYNEQFF.

The CDR3 loop is CASSRQATNEKLFF. DNA of the CDR3: TGTGCCAGCAGTCGACAGGCAACTAATGAAAAACTGTTTTTT. The chain recombines TRBV6-1 with TRBJ1-4; D possibly corresponds to TRBD1 (6 bases). V was pared by 5 bases and J by 0 bases, with 7 bases between. CDR3 size: 14 residues. Germline CDR1 MNHNS, CDR2 SASEGT.

J is TRBJ2-1 and V is TRBV10-1, with 7 bases that match TRBD2. There are 16 residues in the CDR3. The germline V gene encodes CDR1 WNHNN and CDR2 SYGVQD (reference sequence). J was trimmed by 8 bases and V by 4 bases; bases with no gene match: 14. CDR3 sequence (DNA): TGCGCCAGCAGTGGGTCGACTAGCCAGGTGGGCGATGAGCAGTTCTTC. Translation gives CASSGSTSQVGDEQFF.